The source of this TCR beta chain is a study of blood T cells in healthy people across ages. With a J-beta primer mix and a sample-barcoded 5' primer, a second PCR ran about 6 to 11 cycles. One entry per CDR3 protein results from TCRdb running MiXCR on the 5' RACE reads. The repertoire includes hundreds of thousands of distinct CDR3 sequences, more than 45% of them detected once, and over 40% sits in the top ten. The CDR3 totals 15 residues. Germline V gene sequence: CDR1 MDHEN, CDR2 SYDVKM. V lost 8 bases, J lost 5 bases, and 22 bases lay in between. This clonotype was seen a single time. The sequencing sample was made of blood. The rearrangement links TRBV28 to TRBJ2-7; no reliable D call. The sequence derives from a man between 60 and 70 years old in good health. The DNA for the CDR3 is TGTGCCAGCTCGGTCTCCGGGCCCCTTCGGGACGAGCAGTACTTC. It is translated as CASSVSGPLRDEQYF.